This T cell receptor (beta chain) was recovered during a study of T cell responses to AZD1222 COVID-19 vaccine. Turning to the study itself: Combined were second doses at about 4 or about 12 weeks. Findings and caveats of the study: Females outnumbered males among donors, who were mostly white British; clonal diversity was possibly underestimated. Of spike-specific TCRs, nearly half reportedly target regions left unmutated in variants.

Concerning this clone: The antigen is unknown.

Assay used: immunoSEQ multiplex PCR; TCRdb lists only in-frame clones, some missing. The profile shows 95,000 to 150,000 clones, 85% to 90% of them singletons. The ends lost 6 bases at V and 8 bases at J; junction bases unmatched: 17. From germline, CDR1 is LNHDA and CDR2 SQIVND (reference sequence). This CDR3 has 18 residues. The J gene is TRBJ2-1, the V gene TRBV19; 12 nucleotides match TRBD1. This TCR came from an adult in good health. The sequencing here drew on peripheral blood, taken on day 0 of AZD1222 vaccination. The CDR3 loop reads CASRLRDRGPSGNDEQFF. CDR3 bases: TGTGCCAGTAGGCTCCGGGACAGGGGGCCCTCTGGGAACGATGAGCAGTTCTTC.